This T cell receptor beta chain emerged from a study of T cell changes during pregnancy in multiple sclerosis. V gave up 6 bases and J gave up 1 base, with 4 bases separating them. The length of the CDR3 is 12 residues. Germline V gene data show CDR1 as LNHDA and CDR2 as SQIVND (reference sequence). TCRdb's table, derived via immunoSEQ multiplex PCR, lists solely in-frame clones and lacks some. The table records about 60,000 clones, about 92% of them present only once. The clonotype comes from a female donor with multiple sclerosis, enrolled in a pregnancy study. The input for sequencing was peripheral blood, taken in the first trimester of pregnancy. This chain joins TRBV19 and TRBJ1-3; unclear D gene. The CDR3 is CASRRSGNTIYF. The CDR3 DNA reads as TGTGCCAGTAGGCGGTCTGGAAACACCATATATTTT.